These T cell receptor beta chains were read from a single sample in a study of shared clonotypes between healthy human individuals. TCRdb's table, derived via immunoSEQ multiplex PCR, lists solely in-frame clones and lacks some. The table lists roughly 2,000,000 clones, approximately 94% of them singletons. Sequencing was done on a sample of naive CD8+ T cells sorted from blood. Receptor source: a man between 18 and 29 years old in good health. The CDR3 runs from the conserved cysteine through the conserved F or W. The order of the fields is CDR3 protein, CDR3 DNA, clone size, D gene, J gene, V gene. A D gene is named only where the DNA matches it firmly. Size is omitted from some rows. Given values are once, few, many or a class for expanded clones.

CASSMGGDGYTF	TGTGCCAGTAGTATGGGAGGAGACGGCTACACCTTC	once	NA	TRBJ1-2	TRBV19
CASSKREDSRELRTQYF	TGTGCCAGCAGCAAACGGGAGGACAGTAGAGAATTGAGGACCCAGTACTTC	NA	NA	TRBJ2-5	TRBV21-1
CASSQGDSSYEQYF	TGCGCCAGCAGCCAAGGGGACAGCTCCTACGAGCAGTACTTC	few	TRBD1	TRBJ2-7	TRBV4-1
CASSHDGLAHTYGYTF	TGTGCCAGTAGTCACGATGGACTGGCCCATACCTATGGCTACACCTTC	NA	NA	TRBJ1-2	TRBV19
CASSLGQGLFNEQFF	TGTGCCAGCAGCTTAGGACAGGGTTTGTTCAATGAGCAGTTCTTC	NA	TRBD1	TRBJ2-1	TRBV7-9
CASSWTGGGYEQYF	TGCGCCAGCAGCTGGACAGGGGGCGGATACGAGCAGTACTTC	NA	TRBD1	TRBJ2-7	TRBV5-1
CARSPGTAARGYTF	TGTGCCAGAAGTCCAGGGACGGCTGCGCGGGGCTACACCTTC	NA	NA	TRBJ1-2	TRBV5-3
CASSFSVNYGYTF	TGTGCCAGCAGCTTCTCTGTTAACTATGGCTACACCTTC	few	NA	TRBJ1-2	TRBV11-2
CASIPQGSYEQYF	TGTGCCAGCATTCCTCAGGGGTCCTACGAGCAGTACTTC	NA	NA	TRBJ2-7	TRBV6-5
CASSQERVGGTDTQYF	TGCGCCAGCAGCCAAGAACGCGTGGGGGGCACAGATACGCAGTATTTT	NA	NA	TRBJ2-3	TRBV4-1
CASSSSGQGVNEQFF	TGTGCCAGCAGCTCGTCGGGACAGGGGGTTAATGAGCAGTTCTTC	NA	TRBD1	TRBJ2-1	TRBV7-9
CATRWEGSNQPQHF	TGTGCCACTAGGTGGGAGGGTAGCAATCAGCCCCAGCATTTT	NA	NA	TRBJ1-5	TRBV19
CASSMEPLVSSYNSPLHF	TGTGCCAGTAGTATGGAGCCTTTAGTAAGCTCCTATAATTCACCCCTCCACTTT	NA	NA	TRBJ1-6	TRBV19
CASSMTGSGVYEQYF	TGTGCCAGCAGCATGACCGGAAGTGGGGTCTACGAGCAGTACTTC	NA	NA	TRBJ2-7	TRBV6-5
CAWSPLQIGTDTQYF	TGTGCCTGGAGCCCCTTACAGATTGGCACAGATACGCAGTATTTT	once	NA	TRBJ2-3	TRBV30
CASSLAGDSPLHF	TGCGCCAGCAGCCTGGCTGGAGATTCACCCCTCCACTTT	NA	NA	TRBJ1-6	TRBV5-1
CASSLYTGPNTEAFF	TGCGCCAGCAGCTTGTATACCGGACCCAACACTGAAGCTTTCTTT	NA	NA	TRBJ1-1	TRBV5-1
CASSLFTRGTGELFF	TGTGCCAGCAGTTTATTCACTCGAGGTACCGGGGAGCTGTTTTTT	NA	NA	TRBJ2-2	TRBV27
CASSHLGGRTSYEQYF	TGCGCCAGCAGCCACCTCGGGGGCCGTACCTCCTACGAGCAGTACTTC	NA	NA	TRBJ2-7	TRBV4-1
CASSSGQGSSGANVLTF	TGTGCCAGCAGCTCGGGACAGGGGAGCTCTGGGGCCAACGTCCTGACTTTC	NA	TRBD1	TRBJ2-6	TRBV7-9
CASSEPGDTQYF	TGTGCCAGTTCCGAACCCGGGGATACGCAGTATTTT	NA	NA	TRBJ2-3	TRBV6-6
CASSFAGEGYEQYF	TGTGCCAGCAGTTTCGCGGGAGAGGGCTACGAGCAGTACTTC	NA	TRBD2	TRBJ2-7	TRBV27
CASSLRTSGGTSTDTQYF	TGTGCCAGCAGTTTACGGACTAGCGGGGGAACTAGCACAGATACGCAGTATTTT	NA	TRBD2	TRBJ2-3	TRBV27
CASSSPLESVGGELFF	TGTGCCAGCAGCTCCCCACTGGAATCAGTAGGCGGGGAGCTGTTTTTT	NA	NA	TRBJ2-2	TRBV13
CASSGGGGAASYGYTF	TGCGCCAGCAGTGGAGGGGGAGGGGCCGCCAGCTATGGCTACACCTTC	NA	NA	TRBJ1-2	TRBV10-2
CASSLIGESNYGYTF	TGTGCCAGCAGTTTAATTGGAGAATCCAACTATGGCTACACCTTC	NA	NA	TRBJ1-2	TRBV27
CASSNIDSNQPQHF	TGCGCCAGCAGTAACATTGATAGCAATCAGCCCCAGCATTTT	NA	NA	TRBJ1-5	TRBV10-2
CASSVGLAGRENIQYF	TGTGCCAGCAGCGTCGGGCTAGCGGGAAGGGAAAACATTCAGTACTTC	NA	TRBD2	TRBJ2-4	TRBV9
CSVDNRGQGTGELFF	TGCAGCGTTGATAACAGGGGGCAAGGCACCGGGGAGCTGTTTTTT	NA	TRBD1	TRBJ2-2	TRBV29-1
CASSPSQVQGAGEKLFF	TGTGCCAGCAGCCCCTCTCAAGTTCAGGGGGCCGGTGAAAAACTGTTTTTT	NA	TRBD1	TRBJ1-4	TRBV7-9
CASSFGTPHSYEQYF	TGTGCCAGCAGTTTCGGGACTCCTCACTCCTACGAGCAGTACTTC	NA	NA	TRBJ2-7	TRBV11-2
CASSLTSGWDGELFF	TGTGCCAGCAGTCTGACTAGCGGGTGGGACGGGGAGCTGTTTTTT	NA	TRBD2	TRBJ2-2	TRBV6-5
CASSQEGLAGGYYEQYF	TGCGCCAGCAGCCAAGAGGGACTAGCGGGGGGTTACTACGAGCAGTACTTC	NA	TRBD2	TRBJ2-7	TRBV4-1
CASSDREFQPQHF	TGTGCCAGCAGTGACAGGGAATTTCAGCCCCAGCATTTT	NA	TRBD1	TRBJ1-5	TRBV6-5
CASSLLGGPEAFF	TGTGCCAGCAGTTTATTGGGGGGCCCTGAAGCTTTCTTT	NA	NA	TRBJ1-1	TRBV27
CASSIGDGRSYNSPLHF	TGTGCCAGTAGTATTGGGGACGGACGCTCCTATAATTCACCCCTCCACTTT	NA	NA	TRBJ1-6	TRBV19
CASSPAIAHQETQYF	TGTGCCAGCAGCCCCGCTATAGCCCACCAAGAGACCCAGTACTTC	NA	NA	TRBJ2-5	TRBV11-2
CASSYGQGGSNEQFF	TGCGCCAGCAGCTACGGACAGGGCGGAAGCAATGAGCAGTTCTTC	NA	TRBD1	TRBJ2-1	TRBV5-1
CASSLDAESSYEQYF	TGTGCCAGCAGCTTAGACGCAGAGAGCTCCTACGAGCAGTACTTC	NA	NA	TRBJ2-7	TRBV7-6
CAWSPDSGYNEQFF	TGTGCCTGGAGTCCCGACTCAGGGTACAATGAGCAGTTCTTC	NA	NA	TRBJ2-1	TRBV30
CASSGLAGGPPGNEQFF	TGCGCCAGCAGTGGATTAGCGGGGGGGCCCCCTGGGAATGAGCAGTTCTTC	NA	TRBD2	TRBJ2-1	TRBV10-2
CASSEWGQGTYNEQFF	TGTGCCAGCAGTGAATGGGGACAGGGGACCTACAATGAGCAGTTCTTC	NA	TRBD1	TRBJ2-1	TRBV2
CASPGLGDTQYF	TGTGCCAGCCCGGGACTAGGGGATACGCAGTATTTT	NA	TRBD2	TRBJ2-3	TRBV6-1
CASRVTGIAKNIQYF	TGTGCCAGCAGGGTAACAGGGATAGCCAAAAACATTCAGTACTTC	NA	NA	TRBJ2-4	TRBV2
CASSQVHHASHEDEQFF	TGTGCCAGCAGCCAAGTTCATCACGCGTCCCATGAGGATGAGCAGTTCTTC	NA	NA	TRBJ2-1	TRBV4-2
CASSLSDYGYTF	TGTGCCAGCAGCTTATCGGACTATGGCTACACCTTC	NA	NA	TRBJ1-2	TRBV13
CASSQGQGWDGYTF	TGCGCCAGCAGCCAAGGGCAGGGGTGGGATGGCTACACCTTC	NA	NA	TRBJ1-2	TRBV4-3
CASSPQGDKSPLHF	TGTGCCAGCAGCCCTCAGGGGGATAAGTCACCCCTCCACTTT	NA	TRBD1	TRBJ1-6	TRBV7-9
CASSATGYEQYF	TGTGCCAGTAGTGCAACAGGGTACGAGCAGTACTTC	NA	NA	TRBJ2-7	TRBV19
CASSESRTFLSLQETQYF	TGTGCCAGCAGTGAATCTCGAACTTTCCTGAGCCTTCAAGAGACCCAGTACTTC	NA	NA	TRBJ2-5	TRBV6-1
CAIHSGNTIYF	TGTGCCATTCACTCTGGAAACACCATATATTTT	NA	NA	TRBJ1-3	TRBV28
CSGGRQGEAFF	TGCAGCGGGGGGCGACAGGGTGAAGCTTTCTTT	once	TRBD1	TRBJ1-1	TRBV29-1
CASSFQQYF	TGTGCCAGCAGCTTCCAGCAGTACTTC	NA	NA	TRBJ2-7	TRBV5-8